The 10 T cell receptor beta chains reported below all come from one sample, sequenced in a study of blood T cells in healthy people across ages. Primed by a sample-barcoded 5' primer and a J-beta primer mix, a second PCR proceeded for about 6 to 12 cycles. TCRdb called the 5' RACE reads again in MiXCR, with one record for every CDR3 protein. The sample records approximately 1.5 million distinct CDR3 sequences, 30% to 40% being singletons. Sequenced: blood. Receptors originate from a woman aged 25 to 45 in good health.

This clonotype was picked up many times. The V gene is TRBV10-3, the J gene TRBJ2-1, with D maybe TRBD1 (5 bases). Germline CDR1 ENHRY, CDR2 SYGVKD. The length of the CDR3 is 13 residues. Trimming took off 10 bases at V and 0 bases at J, with 10 bases between the two ends. The CDR3 DNA reads as TGTGCCACCTCGGACAACTCCTACAATGAGCAGTTCTTC. Protein sequence: CATSDNSYNEQFF.

The chain recombines TRBV6-6 with TRBJ2-5; D might be TRBD2 (5 bases). Germline assignment: CDR1 MNHNY and CDR2 SVGAGI (reference sequence). The CDR3 sequence is 16 residues long. V gave up 8 bases and J gave up 7 bases, with 26 bases separating them. The CDR3 sequence: CASSNVEVGVRRTQYF. The CDR3 nucleotides are TGTGCCAGCTCTAACGTGGAGGTTGGGGTTCGGAGGACCCAGTACTTC.

At least ten counts were recorded for this clonotype. The gene calls are TRBV5-1 and TRBJ1-6, with D hard to call. The CDR3 contains 13 residues. Germline V lookup: CDR1 SGHRS, CDR2 YFSETQ. V was trimmed by 4 bases and J by 6 bases, leaving 8 bases between them. CDR3 loop: CASSRSGNSPLHF. CDR3 DNA sequence: TGCGCCAGCAGCCGCAGCGGTAATTCACCCCTCCACTTT.

The chain links TRBV3-1 to TRBJ1-1, with a tentative D call TRBD1 (5 bases). Germline CDR1 LGHDT, CDR2 YNNKEL (reference sequence). V was shortened by 3 bases and J by 3 bases, with 14 bases between the two germline ends. This CDR3 spans 15 amino acids. CDR3 nucleotide sequence: TGTGCCAGCAGCCAGCCGGGGACTTTCTACACTGAAGCTTTCTTT. This encodes CASSQPGTFYTEAFF.

The chain joins TRBV28 to TRBJ2-4, with 8 bases identical to TRBD2. Unmatched junction bases numbered 21, after V lost 7 bases and J lost 1 base. Germline lookup yields CDR1 MDHEN and CDR2 SYDVKM. This CDR3 spans 20 amino acids. DNA for the CDR3: TGTGCCAGCACCGCTTCCCGAACAGGGCCCGGGAGGGCCGCCAAAAACATTCAGTACTTC. Encoded protein: CASTASRTGPGRAAKNIQYF.

Comment on this clonotype: An end of the junction does not agree with germline; a read error may underlie this. CDR3 region: CANSPLSRLSGHNEQFF. In DNA form, the CDR3 reads TGTGCCAACAGCCCCCTAAGCCGACTCTCGGGCCACAATGAGCAGTTCTTC. The chain couples TRBV7-9 to TRBJ2-1; D is unresolved. This CDR3 region has 17 residues. CDR1 and CDR2 from the germline V gene are SEHNR and FQNEAQ (reference sequence).

The gene calls are TRBV10-3 and TRBJ2-7, with a tentative D call TRBD1 (5 bases). This CDR3 is 12 amino acids long. Germline assignment: CDR1 ENHRY and CDR2 SYGVKD. V was clipped by 2 bases and J by 4 bases, with 6 bases between them. CDR3 protein: CAISEKGYEQYF. As DNA, the CDR3 is TGTGCCATCAGTGAGAAGGGGTACGAGCAGTACTTC.

This clonotype has only a few counts. This chain uses TRBV5-1 with TRBJ1-1, with D perhaps matching TRBD1 (5 bases). The CDR3 totals 17 residues. Germline V gene data show CDR1 as SGHRS and CDR2 as YFSETQ. Trimming left V 1 base short and J 1 base short, with 17 bases between. The CDR3 bases are TGCGCCAGCAGCTTGAGGGGCAATGCGGGCTGGAACACTGAAGCTTTCTTT. Its translation is CASSLRGNAGWNTEAFF.

The chain employs TRBV5-1 and TRBJ2-7; D gene unclear. The CDR3 runs to 13 residues. Germline assignment: CDR1 SGHRS and CDR2 YFSETQ. V lost 0 bases and J lost 7, with 11 bases in between. The CDR3 DNA reads TGCGCCAGCAGCTTGGACGACCATGGAGAGCAGTACTTC. Translating gives CASSLDDHGEQYF. Combining the CDR3 with reference TRBV5-1 and TRBJ2-7 gives the whole variable domain KAGVTQTPRYLIKTRGQQVTLSCSPISGHRSVSWYQQTPGQGLQFLFEYFSETQRNKGNFPGRFSGRQFSNSRSEMNVSTLELGDSALYLCASSLDDHGEQYFGPGTRLTVT.

This clonotype was picked up a small number of times. The chain combines TRBV20-1 with TRBJ1-4, with D hard to call. Per germline, CDR1 DFQATT and CDR2 SNEGSKA (reference sequence). Trimming removed 5 bases from V and 0 bases from J, with 7 bases in between. The CDR3 is made up of 13 amino acids. This CDR3 is CSAPTSTNEKLFF. The CDR3 nucleotides are TGCAGTGCTCCCACTTCAACTAATGAAAAACTGTTTTTT.